This T cell receptor delta chain was sequenced for a study of γδ T cells in repeated Plasmodium falciparum infection. TCRdb fed the multiplex PCR reads to CATT. The sample includes tens of thousands of delta-chain clones, approximately 1.7% of them seen just once. The CDR3 runs to 17 residues. J gave up 4 bases and V 2 bases, and 13 bases lay outside the gene matches. CDR1 and CDR2 (germline): TSWWSYY, QGS. Flow sorting of PBMC yielded separate Vgamma9/Vdelta2+ and Vdelta2-negative gammadelta T cell populations for bulk repertoire analysis. This clone was seen ten or more times. The sample carries other DNA sequences with the same CDR3.

The chain recombines TRDV1 with TRDJ1; TRDD3 agrees at 7 bases. The specimen sequenced was gamma-delta T cells from blood. This receptor was identified in a pool of human donors (malaria-infected and uninfected, not separated). The CDR3 loop is CALGEWIATGEDDKLIF. CDR3 coding DNA: TGTGCTCTTGGGGAATGGATCGCCACTGGGGAAGACGATAAACTCATCTTT.